Following are 18 T cell receptor beta chains from one sample sequenced in a study of a mutant IDH1 vaccine in newly diagnosed glioma. The antigens of these receptors remain unknown. Indicated time point: week 23, last vaccination. In the vaccine, a single dose held 300 ug of the mutant IDH1 20-mer peptide, along with topical imiquimod. Using immunoSEQ multiplex PCR, the repertoire was profiled, and TCRdb retains in-frame clones only, with some absent. The sample includes approximately 82,000 clones, roughly 85% of them seen just once. The starting material was PBMCs, obtained from a glioma patient whose treatment included an IDH1 peptide vaccine. These receptors all come from a man aged 25 to 45 with glioma. Some clones in this sample may be carry-over from other donors' samples.

On this clone itself: Other DNA variants within this sample encode the same CDR3. The chain couples TRBV7-2 to TRBJ1-5; D may be TRBD1 (6 bases). The length of the CDR3 is 16 residues. Germline-derived CDR1 and CDR2 are SGHTA and FQGNSA. Trimming removed 2 bases at V and 2 bases at J, with 13 bases between. CDR3 loop: CASSLMGPGGNQPQHF. In DNA, the CDR3 is TGTGCCAGCAGCTTAATGGGTCCAGGGGGCAATCAGCCCCAGCATTTT.

The chain has TRBV28 and TRBJ2-7; TRBD1 aligns across 7 bases. Germline CDR1 and CDR2: MDHEN and SYDVKM. CDR3 length equals 15 residues. Unmatched junction bases numbered 6, after V lost 2 bases and J lost 2 bases. The CDR3 nucleotides are TGTGCCAGCAGTTTACCGACAGGGTCCACCTACGAGCAGTACTTC. Translating it yields CASSLPTGSTYEQYF.

This clone was counted a few times. The chain recombines TRBV2 with TRBJ2-2; the D gene is possibly TRBD1 (5 bases). With 1 base removed from V and 4 bases from J, the gap between germline ends came to 10 bases. Germline CDR1 and CDR2: SNHLY and FYNNEI. The CDR3 contains 15 residues. As DNA, the CDR3 is TGTGCCAGCAGTGAAGTTAGACAGATCACCGGGGAGCTGTTTTTT. This translates into CASSEVRQITGELFF.

V gene TRBV11-2 combines with J gene TRBJ2-1; no firm D call. The CDR3 sequence is 12 residues long. The V end was cut by 3 bases, the J end by 8 bases, with 8 bases between. The germline CDR1 and CDR2 sequences are SGHAT and FQNNGV. The chain's CDR3 is CASSFTGYEQFF. Here the CDR3 DNA reads TGTGCCAGCAGCTTTACGGGCTATGAGCAGTTCTTC.

The V gene is TRBV25-1, the J gene TRBJ2-1, with D maybe TRBD1 (6 bases). The CDR3 totals 14 residues. The V and J ends lost 5 bases and 2 bases respectively, with 10 bases between them. Germline CDR1 reads MGHDK; CDR2 reads SYGVNS. The CDR3 loop is CASSNRATYNEQFF. The CDR3 bases are TGTGCCAGCAGTAACAGGGCCACCTACAATGAGCAGTTCTTC.

The chain employs TRBV5-4 and TRBJ1-3, with D perhaps TRBD1 (5 bases). Per the germline V gene, CDR1 is SGHNT and CDR2 is YYREEE (reference sequence). The CDR3 extends over 17 amino acids. V was pared by 0 bases and J by 0 bases, with 13 bases between. CDR3 amino acids: CASSLGGSGVSGNTIYF. The CDR3 DNA is TGTGCCAGCAGCTTGGGGGGGTCTGGGGTCTCTGGAAACACCATATATTTT.

This chain links TRBV9 with TRBJ2-1, with a possible D match to TRBD2 (6 bases). CDR1 is SGDLS and CDR2 is YYNGEE in the germline V gene. This CDR3 is 15 amino acids long. V lost 3 bases to trimming and J lost 9 bases, with 19 bases between them. For the CDR3, the DNA is TGTGCCAGCAGCGGCGAGCCTCAGGGAGGTATTGAGCAGTTCTTC. It translates to CASSGEPQGGIEQFF.

The chain couples TRBV5-4 to TRBJ1-4, with TRBD1 matching over 12 bases. Trimming took 4 bases from V and 2 from J; bases not matched to a gene: 9. The CDR3 is 18 residues long. Germline V gene data show CDR1 as SGHNT and CDR2 as YYREEE (reference sequence). CDR3 DNA: TGTGCCAGCAGCCACCACCGGGACAGGGGGCGGACTAATGAAAAACTGTTTTTT. It codes for CASSHHRDRGRTNEKLFF.

The chain links TRBV27 to TRBJ2-3; weak D call: TRBD2 (5 bases). Trimming cost V 4 bases and J 2 bases, with 13 bases left between them. Germline CDR1 and CDR2: MNHEY and SMNVEV (reference sequence). CDR3 length: 15 residues. The CDR3 loop is CASSYRGLITDTQYF. The CDR3 DNA sequence: TGTGCCAGCAGTTATCGGGGTTTAATCACAGATACGCAGTATTTT.

The rearrangement joins TRBV4-2 to TRBJ2-7, with TRBD2 as a possible D gene (6 bases). The CDR3 spans 15 residues. CDR1 is LGHNA, CDR2 YNFKEQ, per germline. The germline V and J ends were trimmed by 1 base and 2 bases, with 12 bases remaining between them. DNA of the CDR3: TGTGCCAGCAGCCAAGTGCTAGCGACTACCTACGAGCAGTACTTC. It encodes CASSQVLATTYEQYF.

The gene calls are TRBV7-7 and TRBJ1-5; D unclear. Germline assignment: CDR1 SSHAT and CDR2 FNYEAQ (reference sequence). V lost 4 bases, J lost 5 bases, and 18 bases lay in between. The CDR3 has 16 residues. CDR3 sequence: CASSYPSPYRDQPQHF. CDR3 coding DNA: TGTGCCAGCAGCTACCCCAGTCCTTACAGAGATCAGCCCCAGCATTTT.

The count of this clone is one. The chain joins TRBV5-4 to TRBJ1-2, with D tentatively TRBD1 (5 bases). The CDR3 consists of 14 residues. CDR1 and CDR2 from the germline V gene are SGHNT and YYREEE (reference sequence). Trimming shortened V by 7 bases and J by 1 base, and 14 bases separated the two germline ends. Here the CDR3 DNA reads TGTGCCAGCGCCGTGGGAGGGGATAACTATGGCTACACCTTC. It translates to CASAVGGDNYGYTF.

The chain links TRBV13 to TRBJ2-1; 8 nucleotides align to TRBD2. This CDR3 contains 18 residues. Per germline, CDR1 PRHDT and CDR2 FYEKMQ (reference sequence). Trimming removed 5 bases from V and 1 base from J; junction bases left unmatched: 13. This CDR3 reads CASSPRPSGSGSYNEQFF. CDR3 DNA: TGTGCCAGCAGCCCACGACCGAGCGGGAGTGGTTCCTACAATGAGCAGTTCTTC.

The gene calls are TRBV7-3 and TRBJ2-2, with TRBD2 matching 7 bases. The ends lost 1 base at V and 4 bases at J; junction bases unmatched: 6. Germline loops: CDR1 SGHTA, CDR2 FQGTGA. The CDR3 has 16 residues. This chain's CDR3 is CASSLNGGRSTGELFF. DNA of the CDR3: TGTGCCAGCAGCTTAAATGGCGGGAGAAGCACCGGGGAGCTGTTTTTT.

This sequence joins TRBV30 and TRBJ1-4; D is undetermined. The CDR3 has 13 amino acids. The germline V gene encodes CDR1 GTSNPN and CDR2 SVGIG (reference sequence). Trimming removed 1 base from V and 10 bases from J, with 13 bases in between. The CDR3 sequence is CAWSAPGVGKLFF. The CDR3 DNA follows: TGTGCCTGGAGTGCCCCGGGTGTGGGAAAACTGTTTTTT.

The genes are TRBV11-2 and TRBJ2-1; TRBD1 might be the D (6 bases). This CDR3 spans 14 amino acids. V was trimmed by 1 base and J by 8 bases, leaving 12 bases between them. Germline V CDR1 and CDR2: SGHAT, FQNNGV. The CDR3 DNA reads as TGTGCCAGCAGCTTAGGGGGCAGGGGCTATGAGCAGTTCTTC. Translated: CASSLGGRGYEQFF.

Concerning this clone: This sample includes further DNA sequences coding for the same CDR3. V usage is TRBV30 and J usage is TRBJ1-2; 8 bases align to TRBD1. V lost 2 bases and J lost 4; bases outside the gene matches: 3. There are 13 residues in the CDR3. Germline values: CDR1 GTSNPN, CDR2 SVGIG (reference sequence). The CDR3 DNA is TGTGCCTGGAGTAGGGACAGGCCCTATGGCTACACCTTC. This encodes CAWSRDRPYGYTF.

The gene calls are TRBV10-3 and TRBJ2-7; the match to TRBD1 covers 7 bases. Germline V gene data show CDR1 as ENHRY and CDR2 as SYGVKD. V was pared by 4 bases and J by 0 bases, with 9 bases of the junction left unmatched. The CDR3 length is 16 residues. The CDR3 DNA sequence: TGTGCCATCAGTGCAGGGACAGCCGGAAGCTCCTACGAGCAGTACTTC. Protein sequence: CAISAGTAGSSYEQYF.